Listed below are T cell receptor beta chains from one sample, sequenced in a study of CD8 T cells in Susac syndrome. A single record per CDR3 protein comes from TCRdb applying MiXCR to the immunoSEQ multiplex PCR reads. The table has 200,000 to 250,000 distinct CDR3 sequences, roughly 93% seen once. Sample: CD4+ T cells from PBMCs. Source of these receptors: a human donor with multiple sclerosis. Each CDR3 is given with its conserved first and last residue. Each record gives: D gene, V gene, J gene, clone size, CDR3 protein, CDR3 DNA. A D gene is named only where the DNA matches it firmly. Not all rows give a size; the values are once, few, many and, for expanded clones, a class.

.	TRBV6-1	TRBJ1-2	.	CASKNLDSFYGYTF	TGTGCCAGCAAGAACCTCGACAGCTTCTATGGCTACACCTTC
.	TRBV4-1	TRBJ1-2	.	CASSQIADNYGYTF	TGCGCCAGCAGCCAGATAGCCGATAACTATGGCTACACCTTC
.	TRBV7-9	TRBJ2-1	.	CASSLMARVFNNEQFF	TGTGCCAGCAGCTTAATGGCTCGGGTCTTTAACAATGAGCAGTTCTTC
.	TRBV25-1	TRBJ2-1	once	CASSEILVGDLSYNEQFF	TGTGCCAGCAGTGAAATATTGGTGGGAGACCTCTCCTACAATGAGCAGTTCTTC
.	TRBV11-2	TRBJ2-7	.	CASSSRYAGYEQYF	TGTGCCAGCAGCTCCCGTTATGCGGGCTACGAGCAGTACTTC
TRBD1	TRBV29-1	TRBJ1-1	.	CSVTETGRDTEAFF	TGCAGCGTTACCGAGACAGGGAGGGACACTGAAGCTTTCTTT
TRBD1	TRBV7-9	TRBJ2-4	.	CASSSRRTGAGNIQYF	TGTGCCAGCAGCTCGCGCCGGACAGGGGCAGGAAACATTCAGTACTTC
.	TRBV10-3	TRBJ2-2	.	CAMAGNTGELFF	TGTGCCATGGCGGGGAACACCGGGGAGCTGTTTTTT
.	TRBV5-1	TRBJ2-5	once	CASSLSRVREETQYF	TGCGCCAGCAGCTTGTCCCGGGTAAGGGAAGAGACCCAGTACTTC
TRBD1	TRBV7-6	TRBJ2-5	.	CASSLGQGNYQETQYF	TGTGCCAGCAGCTTGGGACAGGGGAATTACCAAGAGACCCAGTACTTC
.	TRBV6-2/TRBV6-3	TRBJ1-6	.	CASSYGGNNSPLHF	TGTGCCAGCAGTTACGGGGGAAATAATTCACCCCTCCACTTT
.	TRBV6-6	TRBJ2-5	.	CASRSPGQGLGETQYF	TGTGCCAGCAGATCTCCGGGACAGGGACTAGGAGAGACCCAGTACTTC
.	TRBV29-1	TRBJ2-1	.	CSVDRWGNEQFF	TGCAGCGTTGACAGATGGGGCAATGAGCAGTTCTTC
TRBD1	TRBV7-9	TRBJ2-3	.	CASSTQGVDTQYF	TGTGCCAGCAGCACCCAGGGGGTGGATACGCAGTATTTT
TRBD1	TRBV4-1	TRBJ2-3	.	CASSLFRGTGGADTQYF	TGCGCCAGCAGCTTATTTCGCGGGACAGGGGGCGCAGATACGCAGTATTTT
.	TRBV5-1	TRBJ1-1	.	CASRSAAVSQEAFF	TGCGCCAGCAGATCCGCGGCGGTAAGTCAAGAAGCTTTCTTT
TRBD1	TRBV11-2	TRBJ1-5	.	CASSQTGPQPQHF	TGTGCCAGCAGCCAGACAGGGCCGCAGCCCCAGCATTTT
.	TRBV20-1	TRBJ1-1	.	CSAKGGNTEAFF	TGCAGTGCTAAGGGGGGAAACACTGAAGCTTTTTTT
.	TRBV19	TRBJ2-3	.	CASSITDDSSSTDTQYF	TGTGCCAGTAGTATTACGGACGACTCTTCTAGCACAGATACGCAGTATTTT
TRBD2	TRBV12-3/TRBV12-4	TRBJ2-1	.	CASSFSGGPENEQFF	TGTGCCAGCAGTTTTAGCGGGGGGCCCGAGAATGAGCAGTTCTTC
TRBD2	TRBV28	TRBJ2-5	.	CASSYPGLAGGTKETQYF	TGTGCCAGCAGCTACCCGGGACTAGCGGGAGGCACGAAAGAGACCCAGTACTTC
TRBD1	TRBV19	TRBJ1-2	.	CASSPTGAEVNGYTF	TGTGCCAGTAGTCCCACAGGGGCAGAGGTTAATGGCTACACCTTC
.	TRBV25-1	TRBJ2-6	.	CASRAQGSGANVLTF	TGTGCCAGCAGGGCACAGGGCAGTGGGGCCAACGTCCTGACTTTC
.	TRBV20-1	TRBJ2-5	.	CSARRPRARTQYF	TGCAGTGCTAGGAGGCCAAGGGCCCGGACCCAGTACTTC
.	TRBV12-3/TRBV12-4	TRBJ2-5	.	CASSPSVGAVETQYF	TGTGCCAGCAGTCCTTCGGTCGGGGCTGTTGAGACCCAGTACTTC
TRBD2	TRBV5-4	TRBJ2-7	.	CASTKLGRGDSYEQYF	TGTGCCAGCACCAAATTGGGACGGGGGGATTCCTACGAGCAGTACTTC
.	TRBV3-1	TRBJ2-5	once	CASSRLKGGPSETQYF	TGTGCCAGCAGCCGACTAAAGGGGGGGCCATCGGAGACCCAGTACTTC
TRBD1	TRBV29-1	TRBJ2-1	.	CSVRTGAHYNEQFF	TGCAGCGTTCGCACAGGGGCCCACTACAATGAGCAGTTCTTC
TRBD1	TRBV18	TRBJ1-1	.	CASSPQGADTEAFF	TGTGCCAGCTCACCGCAGGGGGCGGACACTGAAGCTTTCTTT
TRBD1	TRBV2	TRBJ2-1	.	CASSRDRGHGEQFF	TGTGCCAGCAGTCGGGACAGGGGGCATGGTGAGCAGTTCTTC
TRBD1	TRBV5-1	TRBJ1-4	.	CASRSGTDPTNEKLFF	TGCGCCAGCAGGTCCGGGACAGACCCAACTAATGAAAAACTGTTTTTT
.	TRBV30	TRBJ2-7	few	CACLPASSWGEQYF	TGTGCCTGCCTTCCGGCTTCCTCCTGGGGCGAGCAGTACTTC
.	TRBV29-1	TRBJ1-1	.	CSGVGDKTEAFF	TGCAGCGGCGTTGGAGACAAAACTGAAGCTTTCTTT
.	TRBV5-1	TRBJ1-1	.	CASSRGGGEDEAFF	TGCGCCAGCAGCCGGGGGGGTGGGGAAGATGAAGCTTTCTTT
TRBD2	TRBV20-1	TRBJ2-5	once	CSADGGSGKRQETQYF	TGCAGTGCTGACGGGGGGTCGGGGAAGAGACAAGAGACCCAGTACTTC
.	TRBV9	TRBJ2-1	once	CASSKEGSSYNEQFF	TGTGCCAGCAGCAAAGAAGGGAGCTCCTACAATGAGCAGTTCTTC
TRBD1	TRBV12-3/TRBV12-4	TRBJ1-1	.	CASSLGTGRDTEAFF	TGTGCCAGCAGTTTAGGGACAGGGAGAGACACTGAAGCTTTCTTT
.	TRBV5-1	TRBJ1-1	.	CASSKIGRRDTEAFF	TGCGCCAGCAGCAAAATAGGGAGGAGGGACACTGAAGCTTTCTTT
.	TRBV11-3	TRBJ2-3	.	CARGISASTDTQYF	TGTGCCAGGGGGATTTCAGCTAGCACAGATACGCAGTATTTT
.	TRBV7-2	TRBJ1-5	.	CASSFRQGNQPQHF	TGTGCCAGCAGCTTCCGTCAGGGGAATCAGCCCCAGCATTTT
.	TRBV19	TRBJ2-2	.	CASSPSGRGELFF	TGTGCCAGTAGTCCCAGCGGGCGGGGGGAGCTGTTTTTT
.	TRBV6-1	TRBJ1-1	.	CASKVNTEAFF	TGTGCCAGCAAAGTGAACACTGAAGCTTTCTTT
TRBD2	TRBV27	TRBJ2-3	.	CASMGGTTDTQYF	TGTGCCAGCATGGGAGGGACCACAGATACGCAGTATTTT
TRBD2	TRBV14	TRBJ2-7	.	CASSSRGLAGTSLRFEQYF	TGTGCCAGCAGTTCGAGGGGACTAGCGGGGACCTCGTTACGTTTCGAGCAGTACTTC
TRBD1	TRBV4-1	TRBJ1-5	.	CASSHRQGLGQPQHF	TGCGCCAGCAGCCACCGACAGGGGCTCGGACAGCCCCAGCATTTT
TRBD1	TRBV6-1	TRBJ2-6	.	CASSLGQRSSGANVLTF	TGTGCCAGCAGCTTGGGACAGAGAAGCTCTGGGGCCAACGTCCTGACTTTC
.	TRBV7-8	TRBJ1-4	.	CASSLTRDNEKLFF	TGTGCCAGCAGCCTTACACGGGATAATGAAAAACTGTTTTTT
.	TRBV25-1	TRBJ1-1	.	CASSEIRETEAFF	TGTGCCAGCAGTGAAATCAGGGAGACTGAAGCTTTCTTT
TRBD1	TRBV30	TRBJ1-2	.	CAWSRDSGGYTF	TGTGCCTGGAGTCGGGACAGCGGGGGCTACACCTTC
.	TRBV29-1	TRBJ1-2	.	CSVERTKNYGYTF	TGCAGCGTTGAACGGACGAAAAACTATGGCTACACCTTC
.	TRBV20-1	TRBJ2-5	.	CSARAFQGEETQYF	TGCAGTGCTAGAGCCTTCCAGGGTGAAGAGACCCAGTACTTC
.	TRBV6-1	TRBJ2-7	.	CASDGRLGGYEQYF	TGTGCCAGCGACGGAAGACTAGGTGGCTACGAGCAGTACTTC
.	TRBV19	TRBJ2-1	.	CASNAGISYNEQFF	TGTGCCAGCAATGCAGGGATCTCCTACAATGAGCAGTTCTTC
.	TRBV12-3/TRBV12-4	TRBJ2-7	.	CASSLARAGRNEQYF	TGTGCCAGCAGTTTAGCGCGCGCAGGGAGGAACGAGCAGTACTTC
.	TRBV6-1	TRBJ2-2	few	CAGSPLGTGELFF	TGTGCCGGATCGCCTCTAGGGACCGGGGAGCTGTTTTTT
TRBD1	TRBV27	TRBJ2-2	.	CASSFGTGSTGELFF	TGTGCCAGCAGTTTCGGGACAGGGAGCACCGGGGAGCTGTTTTTT
.	TRBV5-6	TRBJ1-2	.	CASSPEGDGYTF	TGTGCCAGCAGCCCGGAGGGCGATGGCTACACCTTC
TRBD2	TRBV5-1	TRBJ2-1	.	CASSLVLAGDYNEQFF	TGCGCCAGCAGCTTGGTATTGGCGGGGGACTACAATGAGCAGTTCTTC
TRBD1	TRBV6-5	TRBJ1-2	.	CASSYERTGGYTF	TGTGCCAGCAGTTACGAAAGGACAGGTGGCTACACCTTC